The 21 T cell receptor beta chains presented below share a single source sample, sequenced in a study of neoadjuvant nivolumab and ipilimumab in lung cancer. Method: immunoSEQ multiplex PCR; TCRdb's copy keeps in-frame clones and lacks some. In the table there are around 13,000 clones, roughly 70% of which are singletons. Here the sequenced sample was peripheral blood, taken after neoadjuvant nivolumab, alone or with ipilimumab, at or shortly before surgery. These receptors were taken from an adult with non-small cell lung cancer.

This CDR3 is CASSVGLAGENTGELFF. CDR3 nucleotide sequence: TGTGCCAGCAGCGTAGGGCTAGCGGGAGAGAACACCGGGGAGCTGTTTTTT. The J gene is TRBJ2-2, the V gene TRBV9; 10 nucleotides agree with TRBD2. This CDR3 has 17 amino acids. Trimming removed 0 bases from V and 1 base from J; junction bases left unmatched: 3. CDR1 and CDR2 from the germline V gene are SGDLS and YYNGEE.

The rearrangement joins TRBV5-1 to TRBJ2-5; TRBD1 aligns across 8 bases. This CDR3 has 16 residues. The junction had 10 bases not matched to a gene; V was cut back by 5 bases and J by 1 base. CDR1 and CDR2 from the germline V gene are SGHRS and YFSETQ. The CDR3 nucleotides read TGCGCCAGCAGGGAAGGGACAGGCCCGATCCAAGAGACCCAGTACTTC. Translation gives CASREGTGPIQETQYF. Full variable domain (remainder filled in from reference TRBV5-1 and TRBJ2-5): KAGVTQTPRYLIKTRGQQVTLSCSPISGHRSVSWYQQTPGQGLQFLFEYFSETQRNKGNFPGRFSGRQFSNSRSEMNVSTLELGDSALYLCASREGTGPIQETQYFGPGTRLLVL.

The V and J genes are TRBV30 and TRBJ2-2; no clear D gene. CDR1 and CDR2 (germline): GTSNPN, SVGIG (reference sequence). V was shortened by 3 bases and J by 6 bases, with 8 bases between the two germline ends. This CDR3 is built from 12 residues. The CDR3 DNA reads as TGTGCCTGGAGCGATATATCCGGGGAGCTGTTTTTT. Protein product: CAWSDISGELFF.

The chain is built from TRBV4-1 and TRBJ2-3, with TRBD2 as a possible D gene (5 bases). The CDR3 sequence is 15 residues long. V was trimmed by 2 bases and J by 2 bases, leaving 11 bases between them. Germline CDR1 reads MGHRA; CDR2 reads YSYEKL. CDR3 residues: CASSQQAADTDTQYF. CDR3 coding DNA: TGCGCCAGCAGCCAACAAGCGGCCGACACAGATACGCAGTATTTT.

This clone was seen a single time. CDR3 in amino acids: CASSVDLAGGREQFF. For the CDR3, the DNA is TGTGCCAGCAGCGTGGACCTAGCGGGAGGGCGTGAGCAGTTCTTC. The chain is built from TRBV9 and TRBJ2-1; 12 nucleotides agree with TRBD2. The CDR3 runs to 15 residues. Germline-derived CDR1 and CDR2 are SGDLS and YYNGEE. V was pared by 2 bases and J by 9 bases, with 6 bases of the junction left unmatched.

CDR3 protein: CASSLGQLTDTQYF. CDR3 DNA: TGTGCCAGCTCACTCGGACAGCTAACAGATACGCAGTATTTT. The rearrangement joins TRBV18 to TRBJ2-3; maybe TRBD1 (6 bases). With 4 bases removed from V and 3 bases from J, the gap between germline ends came to 11 bases. CDR1 is KGHSH and CDR2 is LQKENI in the germline V gene. This CDR3 contains 14 residues.

V is TRBV11-2 and J is TRBJ2-1; TRBD1 or TRBD2 may be the D gene (6 bases each). The CDR3 covers 16 residues. The V gene's germline CDR1 is SGHAT and CDR2 FQNNGV. Deletions cut 3 bases from V and 1 base from J, with 13 bases between. CDR3 DNA sequence: TGTGCCAGCAGCTTCCTCGGGGGCGGGTCCTACAATGAGCAGTTCTTC. Protein sequence: CASSFLGGGSYNEQFF.

The J gene is TRBJ2-1, the V gene TRBV5-1; perhaps D is TRBD1 or TRBD2 (5 bases each). Trimming stripped 4 bases from V and 3 bases from J, with 11 bases between. CDR1 SGHRS and CDR2 YFSETQ come from the germline V gene. The CDR3 loop spans 14 amino acids. This CDR3 is CASSQGPHYNEQFF. The CDR3 coding sequence is TGCGCCAGCAGCCAGGGACCGCACTACAATGAGCAGTTCTTC.

This chain's CDR3 is CSATPGLAEDYNEQFF. CDR3 sequence (DNA): TGCAGCGCCACCCCGGGTCTAGCGGAGGACTACAATGAGCAGTTCTTC. The chain carries TRBV29-1 and TRBJ2-1; 7 bases line up with TRBD2. The CDR3 covers 16 residues. The J segment lost 3 bases and the V segment lost 7 bases, leaving 15 bases of the junction unmatched. Germline loops: CDR1 SQVTM, CDR2 ANQGSEA.

This clone was found once. V gene TRBV6-5 combines with J gene TRBJ1-5, with 10 bases that match TRBD1. Germline values: CDR1 MNHEY, CDR2 SVGAGI. The CDR3 sequence is 14 residues long. The ends lost 7 bases at V and 7 bases at J; junction bases unmatched: 7. DNA for the CDR3: TGTGCCAGCAAATGGGGACAGGGGAGCCAGCCCCAGCATTTT. It translates to CASKWGQGSQPQHF.

This sequence joins TRBV30 and TRBJ1-2; D gene unclear. CDR3 length: 14 amino acids. V was cut by 2 bases and J by 0 bases, with 10 bases left in between. Germline CDR1 and CDR2: GTSNPN and SVGIG (reference sequence). The CDR3 nucleotides are TGTGCCTGGAGTTGGGATTCCTCTAACTATGGCTACACCTTC. Translation gives CAWSWDSSNYGYTF.

This clone came up a few times. The J gene is TRBJ1-5, the V gene TRBV15; D is uncertain. The V end lost 5 bases, the J end lost 2 bases, and 4 bases lay between the germline ends. The germline gives CDR1 LNHNV, CDR2 YYDKDF (reference sequence). This CDR3 region has 12 residues. The CDR3 coding sequence is TGTGCCACCAGCCCCCGCAATCAGCCCCAGCATTTT. Translating gives CATSPRNQPQHF.

This CDR3 is CAWMAEYGYTF. The CDR3 bases are TGTGCCTGGATGGCGGAATATGGCTACACCTTC. The rearrangement links TRBV30 to TRBJ1-2; D uncertain. The germline V gene has CDR1 GTSNPN and CDR2 SVGIG (reference sequence). Deletions cut 4 bases from V and 5 bases from J, with 8 bases between. This CDR3 is built from 11 residues.

This rearrangement joins TRBV18 to TRBJ2-7; D is possibly TRBD2 (6 bases). This CDR3 has 16 residues. Trimming pared 6 bases from V and 7 bases from J, leaving 25 bases between. The germline CDR1 and CDR2 sequences are KGHSH and LQKENI. The CDR3 loop is CASSHTGLSTPTEQYF. CDR3 DNA: TGTGCCAGCTCTCATACGGGACTTTCAACTCCTACTGAGCAGTACTTC.

This clone came up once. The rearrangement uses TRBV18 and TRBJ2-7; tentative D call: TRBD2 (6 bases). The CDR3 length is 14 residues. The germline V gene has CDR1 KGHSH and CDR2 LQKENI. The V and J ends lost 0 bases and 5 bases respectively, with 11 bases between them. The CDR3 is CASSPPGGIDEQYF. CDR3 DNA: TGTGCCAGCTCACCACCCGGGGGAATCGACGAGCAGTACTTC.

The chain carries TRBV30 and TRBJ1-5, with 8 bases fitting TRBD1. V shed 2 bases, J shed 5 bases, and the junction held 8 bases outside the gene matches. The CDR3 length is 15 residues. In germline, CDR1 is GTSNPN, CDR2 SVGIG (reference sequence). DNA of the CDR3: TGTGCCTGGAGTAAGGGGGACAGGAGGGATCAGCCCCAGCATTTT. It is translated as CAWSKGDRRDQPQHF.

The rearrangement uses TRBV7-8 and TRBJ1-2; D ambiguous. The CDR3 runs 15 residues. The V end was cut by 0 bases, the J end by 3 bases, with 11 bases between. Germline V lookup: CDR1 SGHVS, CDR2 FQNEAQ. DNA of the CDR3: TGTGCCAGCAGCTTAGCAGGCACCCAGGACTATGGCTACACCTTC. Its translation is CASSLAGTQDYGYTF.

The V gene is TRBV30, the J gene TRBJ2-7, with TRBD2 matching 8 bases. This CDR3 contains 13 residues. Germline V gene sequence: CDR1 GTSNPN, CDR2 SVGIG (reference sequence). Germline trimming cut 2 bases from V and 6 bases from J; bases unmatched to any gene: 6. This CDR3 reads CAWSPGTRSEQYF. DNA of the CDR3: TGTGCCTGGAGTCCCGGGACTAGGAGCGAGCAGTACTTC.

CDR3 protein: CASSLNAGDYGYTF. As DNA, the CDR3 is TGTGCCAGCAGCTTGAATGCAGGGGACTATGGCTACACCTTC. V is TRBV7-3 and J is TRBJ1-2; a possible D gene is TRBD1 (6 bases). Trimming removed 3 bases from V and 3 bases from J, with 11 bases in between. The V gene's germline CDR1 is SGHTA and CDR2 FQGTGA. This CDR3 has 14 residues.

The chain has TRBV5-1 and TRBJ2-1, with D perhaps matching TRBD1 (6 bases). Germline V gene data show CDR1 as SGHRS and CDR2 as YFSETQ. Between the trimmed V and J ends, which lost 0 bases and 9 bases, there was a span of 13 bases. The CDR3 runs to 14 residues. CDR3: CASSLVFRGSEQFF. CDR3 DNA sequence: TGCGCCAGCAGCTTGGTTTTCAGGGGTAGTGAGCAGTTCTTC.

V gene TRBV18 combines with J gene TRBJ1-5; D ambiguous. V dropped 3 bases and J dropped 0 bases, with 9 bases sitting between them. CDR1 and CDR2 (germline): KGHSH, LQKENI. The CDR3 is 15 amino acids. The CDR3 loop is CASSPIGVSNQPQHF. The CDR3 DNA is TGTGCCAGCTCACCCATAGGAGTTAGCAATCAGCCCCAGCATTTT.